The 32 T cell receptor beta chains below come from one sample, sequenced in a study of blood T cell repertoires in COVID-19. The assay was immunoSEQ multiplex PCR, and TCRdb's table has in-frame clones only and misses some. Of approximately 230,000 clones in the sample, about 86% were seen once. What was sequenced was peripheral blood. Receptors were obtained from an elderly man with acute or convalescent COVID-19.

This chain uses TRBV19 with TRBJ2-7; no reliable D call. V lost 5 bases and J 0 bases, leaving 11 bases between the germline ends. This CDR3 region has 14 residues. Germline V lookup: CDR1 LNHDA, CDR2 SQIVND (reference sequence). Written as DNA, the CDR3 is TGTGCCAGTAGTCCCCGGGTGAACTCCTACGAGCAGTACTTC. This sequence encodes CASSPRVNSYEQYF.

The chain carries TRBV7-3 and TRBJ2-5, with 8 bases lining up with TRBD1. V lost 5 bases, J lost 3 bases, and 2 bases stayed unmatched. The CDR3 extends over 13 amino acids. The germline CDR1 and CDR2 sequences are SGHTA and FQGTGA. The CDR3 nucleotides read TGTGCCAGCAGCCGGGGACAGGAAGAGACCCAGTACTTC. It codes for CASSRGQEETQYF.

This chain uses TRBV18 with TRBJ1-3; 7 bases are a match to TRBD1. Germline lookup yields CDR1 KGHSH and CDR2 LQKENI. V was clipped by 6 bases and J by 0 bases; unmatched bases: 8. The CDR3 sequence is 16 residues long. The CDR3 nucleotides read TGTGCCAGCTCGCCCAACAGGGGCCCCTCTGGAAACACCATATATTTT. Its translation is CASSPNRGPSGNTIYF.

The V gene is TRBV7-8, the J gene TRBJ1-2; no reliable D call. V lost 5 bases and J lost 2, with 9 bases in between. Germline V gene lookup returns CDR1 SGHVS and CDR2 FQNEAQ. CDR3 size: 13 residues. The chain's CDR3 is CASSPGVNYGYTF. CDR3 nucleotides: TGTGCCAGCAGCCCCGGGGTCAACTATGGCTACACCTTC.

The chain recombines TRBV27 with TRBJ1-5; D uncertain. The germline V and J ends were trimmed by 8 bases and 0 bases, with 14 bases remaining between them. This CDR3 is built from 15 residues. Germline V gene data show CDR1 as MNHEY and CDR2 as SMNVEV (reference sequence). The chain's CDR3 is CASGKGDYSNQPQHF. DNA for the CDR3: TGTGCCAGCGGAAAAGGAGATTATAGCAATCAGCCCCAGCATTTT.

This clone was counted between two and nine times. In nucleotides, the CDR3 is TGTGCCAGCAGCCAAGAAGGACTAGCGGGGGAAGAGACCCAGTACTTC. Translated, it gives CASSQEGLAGEETQYF. The chain combines TRBV4-2 with TRBJ2-5; TRBD2 matches at 13 bases. V was clipped by 0 bases and J by 3 bases; unmatched bases: 1. The germline CDR1 and CDR2 sequences are LGHNA and YNFKEQ. There are 16 residues in the CDR3.

The gene calls are TRBV10-3 and TRBJ2-7; 10 positions agree with TRBD1. From germline, CDR1 is ENHRY and CDR2 SYGVKD. Trimming cost V 4 bases and J 6 bases; bases outside gene matches: 9. There are 15 residues in the CDR3. The CDR3 here is CAISGGDRGRVEQYF. The CDR3, as DNA: TGTGCCATCAGTGGGGGTGACAGGGGGCGCGTCGAGCAGTACTTC.

The rearrangement joins TRBV4-3 to TRBJ2-4; tentative D call: TRBD1 (6 bases). Trimming removed 0 bases from V and 8 bases from J, with 14 bases in between. The CDR3 extends over 15 amino acids. In germline, CDR1 is LGHNA, CDR2 YSLEER. The CDR3 DNA reads as TGCGCCAGCAGCCAAGAACGTCCAGGGGAATACATTCAGTACTTC. It codes for CASSQERPGEYIQYF.

The rearrangement joins TRBV7-2 to TRBJ1-1, with 9 positions matching TRBD1. This CDR3 is built from 15 residues. The J segment lost 5 bases and the V segment lost 6 bases, leaving 10 bases of the junction unmatched. Germline V lookup: CDR1 SGHTA, CDR2 FQGNSA. CDR3 sequence reads: CASSYLTGGGTEAFF. The CDR3 DNA is TGTGCCAGCAGTTACTTGACAGGGGGTGGGACTGAAGCTTTCTTT.

The rearrangement uses TRBV4-2 and TRBJ2-1, with 8 bases aligning to TRBD2. Trimming removed 3 bases from V and 12 bases from J; junction bases left unmatched: 1. The V gene's germline CDR1 is LGHNA and CDR2 YNFKEQ. CDR3 size: 11 residues. DNA of the CDR3: TGTGCCAGCAGCCAGGGACTAGGGCAGTTCTTC. It is translated as CASSQGLGQFF.

As concerns this clone: Distinct nucleotide sequences in the sample also encode this CDR3. J is TRBJ2-1 and V is TRBV5-1; D is perhaps TRBD2 (6 bases). Trimming stripped 0 bases from V and 0 bases from J, with 7 bases between. The germline gives CDR1 SGHRS, CDR2 YFSETQ. This CDR3 comprises 15 residues. The CDR3, as DNA: TGCGCCAGCAGCTTGGTTAGCGGCTCCTACAATGAGCAGTTCTTC. The encoded protein is CASSLVSGSYNEQFF.

The chain recombines TRBV5-1 with TRBJ2-1; D might be TRBD2 (6 bases). Trimming pared 3 bases from V and 0 bases from J, leaving 10 bases between. From germline, CDR1 is SGHRS and CDR2 YFSETQ. This CDR3 spans 15 amino acids. The CDR3 region is CASSSAGSSYNEQFF. CDR3 in DNA: TGCGCCAGCAGCTCTGCGGGGAGCTCCTACAATGAGCAGTTCTTC.

This clone was detected once. The rearrangement joins TRBV7-9 to TRBJ2-5; D perhaps matches TRBD2 (5 bases). This CDR3 is 14 amino acids long. Germline loops: CDR1 SEHNR, CDR2 FQNEAQ (reference sequence). Trimming removed 5 bases at V and 2 bases at J, with 12 bases between. CDR3 nucleotide sequence: TGTGCCAGCAGCCCGCCACGGGGACAAGAGACCCAGTACTTC. Its translation is CASSPPRGQETQYF. The full variable domain, in which reference TRBV7-9 and TRBJ2-5 provide the parts outside the CDR3, is DTGVSQNPRHKITKRGQNVTFRCDPISEHNRLYWYRQTLGQGPEFLTYFQNEAQLEKSRLLSDRFSAERPKGSFSTLEIQRTEQGDSAMYLCASSPPRGQETQYFGPGTRLLVL.

V gene TRBV5-1 combines with J gene TRBJ1-2; D perhaps matches TRBD1 (6 bases). V was clipped by 0 bases and J by 5 bases, with 23 bases between them. In germline, CDR1 is SGHRS, CDR2 YFSETQ. The CDR3 totals 18 residues. The CDR3 region is CASSLEGGGGGSKYGYTF. The CDR3 DNA sequence: TGCGCCAGCAGCTTGGAAGGTGGCGGGGGGGGCTCGAAATATGGCTACACCTTC. Complete variable domain (other parts from reference TRBV5-1 and TRBJ1-2): KAGVTQTPRYLIKTRGQQVTLSCSPISGHRSVSWYQQTPGQGLQFLFEYFSETQRNKGNFPGRFSGRQFSNSRSEMNVSTLELGDSALYLCASSLEGGGGGSKYGYTFGSGTRLTVV.

CDR3 nucleotides: TGTGCCAGCAGTGACGGCGGCCGCCTGAGGCAGTTCTTC. The encoded protein is CASSDGGRLRQFF. The rearrangement links TRBV6-4 to TRBJ2-1; D gene uncertain. Looked up from germline, CDR1 is MRHNA and CDR2 is SNTAGT. V was pared by 2 bases and J by 12 bases, with 14 bases between. The CDR3 totals 13 residues.

V gene TRBV19 combines with J gene TRBJ1-1; D unclear. Germline-derived CDR1 and CDR2 are LNHDA and SQIVND (reference sequence). V was pared by 7 bases and J by 4 bases, with 19 bases between. This CDR3 is built from 15 residues. The CDR3 coding sequence is TGTGCCAGTAACTACGGAAGAAATTATGGCACTGAAGCTTTCTTT. It is translated as CASNYGRNYGTEAFF.

V gene TRBV19 combines with J gene TRBJ2-2; D possibly corresponds to TRBD1 (6 bases). The CDR3 runs to 16 residues. Trimming took 3 bases from V and 5 from J, leaving 16 bases between them. Per germline, CDR1 LNHDA and CDR2 SQIVND (reference sequence). Here the CDR3 reads CASSIPGVPRTGELFF. In nucleotides, the CDR3 is TGTGCCAGTAGTATCCCAGGGGTCCCGAGGACCGGGGAGCTGTTTTTT.

The DNA of the CDR3 is TGTGCCAGCAGCTTAAGCGCCAAAGAGACCCAGTACTTC. Translating gives CASSLSAKETQYF. The J gene is TRBJ2-5, the V gene TRBV7-3; D uncertain. V dropped 1 base and J dropped 3 bases, with 6 bases sitting between them. Germline V gives CDR1 SGHTA, CDR2 FQGTGA. CDR3 length equals 13 residues.

V usage is TRBV6-5 and J usage is TRBJ1-4; TRBD1 might be the D (6 bases). CDR1 and CDR2 from the germline V gene are MNHEY and SVGAGI. This CDR3 contains 14 residues. V lost 6 bases, J lost 0 bases, and 8 bases lay in between. In DNA, the CDR3 is TGTGCCAGCAGACAGGGAGCAACTAATGAAAAACTGTTTTTT. Translating it yields CASRQGATNEKLFF.

The chain uses TRBV12-3 or TRBV12-4 and TRBJ2-1; tentative D call: TRBD1 (5 bases). The CDR3 is 11 residues long. The ends were cut back, 3 bases at V and 13 bases at J, with 10 bases in the middle. The CDR3: CASSFRDTQFF. The CDR3, as DNA: TGTGCCAGCAGTTTCAGGGATACTCAGTTCTTC.

V gene TRBV5-4 combines with J gene TRBJ1-4; D is possibly TRBD1 (5 bases). Trimming took off 2 bases at V and 6 bases at J, with 14 bases between the two ends. CDR3 length: 15 residues. Germline V gene lookup returns CDR1 SGHNT and CDR2 YYREEE (reference sequence). CDR3 loop: CASSFGGQGDEKLFF. The CDR3 DNA is TGTGCCAGCAGCTTCGGGGGTCAGGGCGATGAAAAACTGTTTTTT.

This chain joins TRBV2 and TRBJ1-1; D uncertain. Germline V gene data show CDR1 as SNHLY and CDR2 as FYNNEI. The CDR3 runs 15 residues. V dropped 6 bases and J dropped 1 base, with 15 bases sitting between them. The CDR3 DNA reads as TGTGCCAGCAGCGCCTCAATACCGGGGAACACTGAAGCTTTCTTT. This translates into CASSASIPGNTEAFF.

The chain links TRBV28 to TRBJ1-5; D may be TRBD1 (5 bases). The V and J ends lost 6 bases and 4 bases respectively, with 10 bases between them. CDR1 and CDR2 (germline): MDHEN, SYDVKM. The CDR3 contains 13 residues. The CDR3 is CASRVTANQPQHF. CDR3 coding DNA: TGTGCCAGCAGGGTGACAGCAAATCAGCCCCAGCATTTT.

The V call is TRBV6-6, the J call TRBJ1-1; TRBD1 matches 7 bases. The ends lost 8 bases at V and 7 bases at J; junction bases unmatched: 10. Germline loops: CDR1 MNHNY, CDR2 SVGAGI (reference sequence). The CDR3 contains 13 residues. The CDR3 nucleotides read TGTGCCAGCGTCACAGGGGTGGATGGTGAAGCTTTCTTT. Translated: CASVTGVDGEAFF.

The J gene is TRBJ2-1, the V gene TRBV6-5, with D possibly being TRBD2 (5 bases). CDR1 is MNHEY and CDR2 is SVGAGI in the germline V gene. This CDR3 region has 15 residues. Trimming removed 4 bases at V and 4 bases at J, with 14 bases between. CDR3 DNA: TGTGCCAGCAGTTTGGACTCCCTCTTGTACAATGAGCAGTTCTTC. Translating it yields CASSLDSLLYNEQFF.

J is TRBJ2-1 and V is TRBV18; 10 nucleotides agree with TRBD2. The CDR3 is made up of 15 amino acids. Germline V CDR1 and CDR2: KGHSH, LQKENI. J gave up 6 bases and V 3 bases, and 5 bases lay outside the gene matches. In DNA form, the CDR3 reads TGTGCCAGCTCACCTGGGCTAGCGGGAGTCAATGAGCAGTTCTTC. Translating it yields CASSPGLAGVNEQFF.

The V gene is TRBV4-1, the J gene TRBJ1-1; D gene ambiguous. Germline V CDR1 and CDR2: MGHRA, YSYEKL. The CDR3 runs 13 residues. V shed 3 bases and J shed 4 bases, with 9 bases lying between them. Written as DNA, the CDR3 is TGCGCCAGCAGCCAGGACCGGGGCACTGAAGCTTTCTTT. Translation gives CASSQDRGTEAFF.

This sequence joins TRBV4-2 and TRBJ1-3; 8 bases match TRBD1. Germline V lookup: CDR1 LGHNA, CDR2 YNFKEQ. CDR3 length: 17 amino acids. J was trimmed by 2 bases and V by 0 bases; bases with no gene match: 6. The CDR3 sequence is CASSQDQGARAGNTIYF. CDR3 DNA: TGTGCCAGCAGCCAAGATCAGGGGGCGCGGGCTGGAAACACCATATATTTT.

The chain employs TRBV12-2 and TRBJ2-2; the table assigns TRBD2, which was not confirmed against the DNA. TRBV12-2 is an annotated pseudogene. The CDR3 length is 15 residues. CDR3 region: CASRFGGRNTGELFF. The DNA for the CDR3 is TGTGCAAGTCGCTTCGGGGGGAGAAACACCGGGGAGCTGTTTTTT.

The genes are TRBV19 and TRBJ1-5, with TRBD1 identical over 7 bases. This CDR3 region has 14 residues. The V segment lost 5 bases and the J segment 2 bases; nucleotides outside the gene matches: 3. Germline values: CDR1 LNHDA, CDR2 SQIVND (reference sequence). This CDR3 reads CASSRQGGNQPQHF. Written as DNA, the CDR3 is TGTGCCAGTAGTCGACAGGGCGGCAATCAGCCCCAGCATTTT.

V is TRBV10-3 and J is TRBJ2-3, with TRBD2 matching 16 bases. Trimming at V came to 6 bases and at J to 1 base, leaving 7 bases not matched to a gene. This CDR3 contains 18 residues. Per the germline V gene, CDR1 is ENHRY and CDR2 is SYGVKD. DNA of the CDR3: TGTGCCATCAGGGGACTAGCGGGAGGGTCCTGGGGCACAGATACGCAGTATTTT. It yields the protein CAIRGLAGGSWGTDTQYF.

The genes are TRBV9 and TRBJ2-3, with 16 bases identical to TRBD2. The CDR3 runs 17 residues. Germline trimming cut 0 bases from V and 8 bases from J; bases unmatched to any gene: 6. From germline, CDR1 is SGDLS and CDR2 YYNGEE. The CDR3 sequence is CASSVVGLAGGPGTQYF. CDR3 nucleotide sequence: TGTGCCAGCAGCGTAGTGGGACTAGCGGGGGGGCCTGGTACGCAGTATTTT.